A selection of T cell receptor beta chains follows, all from one sample in a study of human T cells and chemical hapten exposure. A single record per CDR3 protein comes from TCRdb applying MiXCR to the reads. The sample holds more than 100,000 distinct CDR3 sequences; approximately 9% are singletons and the top ten take around 1.5%. Sequenced material: whole blood. These receptors came from a human donor in good health. Some clones in this sample may be carry-over from other donors' samples. The CDR3 runs from the conserved cysteine through the conserved F or W. The D gene is left open where the match is weak.

V: TRBV20-1; D: TRBD2; length: 14; CDR3: CSARGLAGSFEQYF
V: TRBV2; D: -; length: 10; CDR3: CASSRNEQFF
V: TRBV6-2/TRBV6-3; D: TRBD2; length: 15; CDR3: CASSYRAGAGNEQFF
V: TRBV4-1; D: -; length: 13; CDR3: CASSQGNPYEQYF
V: TRBV4-2; D: -; length: 17; CDR3: CASSQEVGGSSYNEQFF
V: TRBV7-9; D: -; length: 13; CDR3: CASSLTSSYEQYF
V: TRBV6-5; D: -; length: 11; CDR3: CASRGYTEAFF
V: TRBV20-1; D: -; length: 13; CDR3: CSARDLRTYGYTF
V: TRBV27; D: TRBD1; length: 16; CDR3: CASRTPPGQGLPEAFF
V: TRBV20-1; D: -; length: 15; CDR3: CSARDSGSSYNEQFF
V: TRBV7-8; D: -; length: 15; CDR3: CASSRREESNQPQHF
V: TRBV7-2; D: -; length: 15; CDR3: CASSYGLGRFNEQFF
V: TRBV27; D: TRBD1; length: 14; CDR3: CASSFRTGTKEQYF
V: TRBV9; D: TRBD1; length: 15; CDR3: CASSAPTGQQETQYF
V: TRBV7-3; D: -; length: 15; CDR3: CASSWTVSSTDTQYF
V: TRBV18; D: TRBD2; length: 16; CDR3: CASSPAPSGRAGEQFF
V: TRBV20-1; D: TRBD1; length: 16; CDR3: CSAGRQGSSYNSPLHF
V: TRBV29-1; D: -; length: 13; CDR3: CSVRQVNTGELFF